This is a list of T cell receptor beta chains from one sample in a study of OX40 agonist ivuxolimab in advanced cancers. Method: immunoSEQ multiplex PCR; TCRdb's copy keeps in-frame clones and lacks some. The sample lists tens of thousands of clones, about 74% seen once, with roughly 19% in the top ten. The source material was CD4+ or CD8+ T cells sorted from blood, sampled in a trial of the OX40 agonist ivuxolimab. The receptors were gathered from an adult with an advanced solid tumor such as melanoma, head and neck, liver or kidney cancer. Both conserved end residues are part of each CDR3.

J gene	V gene	CDR3 protein
TRBJ2-5	TRBV29-1	CSVEERSGETQYF
TRBJ1-5	TRBV29-1	CSVSGASNQPQHF
TRBJ1-2	TRBV27	CASSLYGFYGYTF
TRBJ1-1	TRBV10-3	CAISRTGGNTEAFF
TRBJ1-6	TRBV7-2	CASSLRRGDSPLHF
TRBJ1-1	TRBV6-1	CASTRRGSQGAFF
TRBJ1-1	TRBV27	CASRRHSQGAWTEAFF
TRBJ2-5	TRBV10-3	CAISEHGIETQYF
TRBJ2-3	TRBV4-1	CASSQEGYRDTQYF
TRBJ1-1	TRBV18	CASSDSGGTEAFF
TRBJ2-3	TRBV25-1	CASSGIDSTDTQYF
TRBJ1-2	TRBV6-1	CASSEWIGINYGYTF
TRBJ1-6	TRBV30	CAWTAGWISPLHF
TRBJ1-2	TRBV10-3	CAISESTGGRGLDGYTF
TRBJ1-2	TRBV9	CASSVSTNYGYTF
TRBJ1-4	TRBV15	CATSATRDRGEKLFF
TRBJ1-2	TRBV6-6	CASSYWPYGYTF
TRBJ2-1	TRBV19	CASRRNNEQFF
TRBJ1-3	TRBV7-6	CASSLARPVSSGNTIYF
TRBJ1-1	TRBV18	CASSPQDTEAFF
TRBJ2-7	TRBV2	CASLGQGANEQYF
TRBJ2-5	TRBV5-5	CASSRDLQETQYF
TRBJ1-5	TRBV2	CASRGEAGYNQPQHF
TRBJ1-1	TRBV6-5	CASAGGGGHTEAFF
TRBJ2-4	TRBV5-5	CASFAPAKNIQYF
TRBJ1-3	TRBV27	CASSMGQGVGNTIYF
TRBJ2-3	TRBV5-1	CASSLQAGITDTQYF
TRBJ2-5	TRBV5-1	CASSFEGSQETQYF
TRBJ2-1	TRBV5-1	CASRAGWNEQFF
TRBJ1-2	TRBV10-3	CAISETGGSGYTF
TRBJ2-7	TRBV6-5	CASSYSQGGPYEQYF
TRBJ2-3	TRBV6-1	CASIIIAGGPHTQYF
TRBJ1-3	TRBV7-2	CASSLFSYSGNTIYF
TRBJ2-1	TRBV10-3	CAITGEGVYNEQFF
TRBJ1-1	TRBV28	CASTPWELNTEAFF
TRBJ1-6	TRBV30	CAWSAGINSPLHF
TRBJ2-1	TRBV27	CASSLRGGGGINEQFF
TRBJ2-7	TRBV10-3	CAISEPGQGAYEQYF
TRBJ1-2	TRBV25-1	CASKGTLGELAHYGYTF
TRBJ1-2	TRBV5-1	CASSPGSYYGYTF
TRBJ1-1	TRBV7-9	CASSQSGTEAFF
TRBJ2-7	TRBV28	CATTRYEQYF
TRBJ1-3	TRBV9	CASSEGHTSGNTIYF
TRBJ1-1	TRBV18	CASSGGYGTEAFF
TRBJ1-2	TRBV5-5	CASSLNNYGYTF
TRBJ2-3	TRBV2	CASSDGYTDTQYF
TRBJ2-2	TRBV5-1	CASSLDLTGELFF
TRBJ2-5	TRBV7-6	CASSQQPGKETQYF
TRBJ1-2	TRBV9	CASSVGGIRQGGYTF
TRBJ2-7	TRBV5-1	CASSLGGSATNYEQYF
TRBJ2-2	TRBV9	CASSVYGGRATGELFF